This T cell receptor (beta chain) was captured by sequencing in a study of tumor-infiltrating lymphocytes in primary liver carcinoma. The study's findings and limits: It was in tumors, not blood, that the top-250-clone fraction was significantly higher (p = 0.039). Detection in all five tumor regions applied to only about 7.5-25% of top clones. Tumor-adjacent and tumor-blood pairs overlapped less than tumor region pairs did.

This clonotype was seen only once. Its specificity is unknown. It may be a read error: a sequence one base away is much more abundant. The CDR3 runs 14 residues. V was clipped by 5 bases and J by 1 base, with 14 bases between them. Germline CDR1 SQVTM, CDR2 ANQGSEA. Co-extraction yielded RNA and DNA from approximately 20-30 mg of unsorted bulk tissue. Over 80% of the cells in every tumor sample were viable tumor cells. Researchers generated TCR beta cDNA from approximately 520 ng of total RNA, relying on a constant-region primer. Amplification in three nested multiplex PCR rounds with slightly modified ARM-PCR gave rise to TCR beta libraries. For approximately 9 cycles apiece, the opening two PCR rounds ran with TRBV1-TRBV30 forward primers and a C-beta reverse primer. Each CDR3 protein is one row after TCRdb ran MiXCR on the multiplex PCR reads. The sample carries more than 55,000 distinct CDR3 sequences, 55% to 75% recorded once.

V usage is TRBV29-1 and J usage is TRBJ1-1; D ambiguous. Sequencing was carried out using liver tumor tissue from sampling region 2. The subset was: tumor region T2, inferior pole. The TCR sequence derives from a middle-aged man with primary liver carcinoma and hepatitis B virus infection. The CDR3 coding sequence is TGCAGCGTTTGCCCCGGAGCATGGAACACTGAAGCTTTCTTT. It codes for CSVCPGAWNTEAFF. The variable domain in full, completed from reference TRBV29-1 and TRBJ1-1, reads SAVISQKPSRDICQRGTSLTIQCQVDSQVTMMFWYRQQPGQSLTLIATANQGSEATYESGFVIDKFPISRPNLTFSTLTVSNMSPEDSSIYLCSVCPGAWNTEAFFGQGTRLTVV.